The text below deals with one TCR beta chain. Antigen: not known. Naivety among CD8 cells was defined by CD45RO negativity and positive CCR7 selection, thereby excluding terminally differentiated effector memory CD45RA+ cells. These data come from a study of shared clonotypes between healthy human individuals. Overall study findings and caveats: Clonotypes shared by all four donors outscored non-shared clonotypes in generation probability. An effect of sequencing depth on clonotype sharing among donors was expected.

CDR3 length: 19 residues. The junction had 10 bases not matched to a gene; V was cut back by 1 base and J by 1 base. Germline assignment: CDR1 MNHEY and CDR2 SMNVEV (reference sequence). Data came from immunoSEQ multiplex PCR; TCRdb stores just in-frame clones and leaves some out. The sample gives about 2.1 million clones, 93% of which show up once; 1.5% to 2% is in the top ten. The V gene is TRBV27, the J gene TRBJ2-3, with 11 bases matching TRBD2. Sequences were obtained from naive CD8+ T cells from PBMCs. The clonotype originates from a man aged 18 to 29 in good health. Some clones in this sample may be carry-over from other donors' samples. CDR3 in amino acids: CASSLLAFIAGGGTDTQYF. DNA of the CDR3: TGTGCCAGCAGTTTATTGGCCTTCATAGCGGGAGGGGGCACAGATACGCAGTATTTT.